The T cell receptor (beta chain) under discussion was sequenced for a study of identical twins. The CDR3 spans 15 residues. V lost 5 bases and J lost 2, with 16 bases in between. The germline V gene encodes CDR1 MNHEY and CDR2 SVGEGT. Turning to this clonotype: Its target is not known.

Study-wide points: Part of the zero-insertion signal could reflect confounding by invariant MAIT and iNKT cells.

TCRdb called the 5' RACE reads again in MiXCR, with one record for every CDR3 protein. The table lists about 900,000 distinct CDR3 sequences, roughly 12% of them singletons. All donors were healthy, and all were Caucasian. These data are also associated with another study on yellow fever vaccine responses in identical twins.

This chain links TRBV6-2 or TRBV6-3 with TRBJ2-7; weak D call: TRBD1 (7 bases). The source is a woman aged 18-29 years in good health. Specimen: PBMCs. In nucleotides, the CDR3 is TGTGCCAGCAGTCAAACCCAGGGGGGTGCCTACGAGCAGTACTTC. This sequence encodes CASSQTQGGAYEQYF.